The T cell receptor beta chain described here comes from a study of blood T cell repertoires in COVID-19 (dated by TCRdb to the early 2020s). Regarding the complete study: The collaborator samples originated in the United States, Italy and Spain and spanned the acute and convalescent phases of COVID-19. The material from the prospective study consisted of cDNA or gDNA derived from T cells, B-cell-depleted T cells, or PBMCs. Subjects who had been exposed to COVID-19, were actively infected with it, or had recovered from it provided the deeply sampled blood TCRbeta repertoires that made up the dataset. The repertoires were made available in a free public database intended to serve as a resource for research on the immune response to SARS-CoV-2. The samples were drawn from two sources: the first 160 participants of the ongoing ImmuneRACE study, and 1,200 or so subjects contributed by 6 global collaborators. Sample metadata almost always included a de-identified subject ID, COVID-19 status, age in years and sex. HLA class I and class II types, where available, came from metadata supplied by the sample provider rather than from assay-based typing. Summary of the overall study and its limitations: The quantity of clinical and demographic metadata differed by source and by participant and was supplied without curation.

TCRbeta CDR3 regions were amplified from genomic DNA using the immunoSEQ Assay, a bias-controlled multiplex PCR. Under the source paper's analysis protocol: The number of nucleated cells in each sample was estimated by amplification of reference gene primers within the assay. Sequence reads were collapsed and filtered to measure the absolute abundance of every unique TCRbeta CDR3 rearrangement. For each sample, productive Simpson clonality was calculated by taking the square root of Simpson's diversity index across productive rearrangements. TCRdb re-hosts the immuneACCESS table, in-frame sequences only. Its copies lack some clones; in the studies checked, an unresolved V gene accounts for under half of them, and the cause for the rest is not known. The V and J calls and the clone size are those of that table, but D and trimming were determined from the DNA. This sample is represented by 450,000 or so clones; 89% of them were singletons. The ten top clones hold around 0.9% of the sample.

A note on this clone: Its target antigen remains unknown. It has no much larger one-base neighbor in the sample; base qualities were not kept.

One collaborating source in Seattle enrolled patients while the patients were actively infected and followed the patients over time throughout the course of disease. Collaborating institutions collected whole blood in K2EDTA tubes following their own protocols. Collaborator samples were shipped for TCRbeta analysis as frozen whole blood, isolated PBMCs, or DNA extracted from either sample type. From its cysteine to its phenylalanine, the CDR3 spans 13 amino acids. Of all the DNA, just the CDR3 is kept, 39 bases in frame from base 1. CDR1 and CDR2 are read off the germline V gene as SGDLS and YYNGEE. V and J lose 4 bases and 0 bases, and a span of 7 bases separates them.

This clonotype was sampled from a man in his late teens or twenties with COVID-19, enrolled during active disease. This chain is built from TRBV9 and TRBJ2-5; no confident D gene assignment can be made. Sequenced input: peripheral blood. The bases read TGTGCCAGCAGCCCGAGTTACCAAGAGACCCAGTACTTC. Translated, it reads CASSPSYQETQYF. This CDR3, with the reference TRBV9 and TRBJ2-5 proteins standing in past its ends, gives the full variable domain DSGVTQTPKHLITATGQRVTLRCSPRSGDLSVYWYQQSLDQGLQFLIQYYNGEERAKGNILERFSAQQFPDLHSELNLSSLELGDSALYFCASSPSYQETQYFGPGTRLLVL.